What follows are 7 T cell receptor beta chains derived from one specimen sequenced in a study of blood T cell repertoires in COVID-19. Repertoires were generated with immunoSEQ multiplex PCR, while TCRdb's copy carries only in-frame clones and drops some. Here the sample spans roughly 230,000 clones, roughly 90% being singletons. The specimen was peripheral blood. Receptor source: a woman aged 60-70 years with COVID-19, enrolled during active disease.

The rearrangement joins TRBV4-3 to TRBJ1-1; tentatively, D is TRBD1 (5 bases). Germline-derived CDR1 and CDR2 are LGHNA and YSLEER. This CDR3 is built from 15 residues. Deletions cut 4 bases from V and 1 base from J, with 13 bases between. CDR3 sequence (DNA): TGCGCCAGCAGCCTTAACCTCGGGGGGAACACTGAAGCTTTCTTT. Protein sequence: CASSLNLGGNTEAFF.

The chain couples TRBV6-6 to TRBJ2-4; D perhaps matches TRBD2 (5 bases). Trimming took 6 bases from V and 0 from J, leaving 15 bases between them. Germline V CDR1 and CDR2: MNHNY, SVGAGI (reference sequence). This CDR3 has 16 residues. In nucleotides, the CDR3 is TGTGCCAGCAGCCCCCTTGAGGGAATAGCCAAAAACATTCAGTACTTC. As protein: CASSPLEGIAKNIQYF.

The chain carries TRBV27 and TRBJ2-2; D is ambiguous. The germline gives CDR1 MNHEY, CDR2 SMNVEV (reference sequence). Trimming pared 4 bases from V and 0 bases from J, leaving 9 bases between. This CDR3 is 15 amino acids long. The CDR3 nucleotides read TGTGCCAGCAGTTCGATAGATCCGAACACCGGGGAGCTGTTTTTT. Its translation is CASSSIDPNTGELFF.

This sequence joins TRBV5-6 and TRBJ1-2; D call uncertain. The V gene lost 1 base and the J gene lost 3 bases, with 7 bases spanning the gap. The length of the CDR3 is 13 residues. Germline CDR1 reads SGHDT; CDR2 reads YYEEEE. In DNA, the CDR3 is TGTGCCAGCAGCTTGACTGGGCACTATGGCTACACCTTC. Protein product: CASSLTGHYGYTF. Complete variable domain (other parts from reference TRBV5-6 and TRBJ1-2): DAGVTQSPTHLIKTRGQQVTLRCSPKSGHDTVSWYQQALGQGPQFIFQYYEEEERQRGNFPDRFSGHQFPNYSSELNVNALLLGDSALYLCASSLTGHYGYTFGSGTRLTVV.

This chain connects TRBV6-5 to TRBJ2-2; D call uncertain. V was cut by 5 bases and J by 2 bases, with 12 bases left in between. The CDR3 spans 15 residues. Germline lookup yields CDR1 MNHEY and CDR2 SVGAGI. This chain's CDR3 is CASSQSDTNTGELFF. CDR3 bases: TGTGCCAGCAGTCAGTCCGACACAAACACCGGGGAGCTGTTTTTT.

This chain uses TRBV7-8 with TRBJ1-2; no clear D gene. The V gene's germline CDR1 is SGHVS and CDR2 FQNEAQ. The CDR3 covers 14 residues. Trimming removed 1 base from V and 3 bases from J, with 9 bases in between. The CDR3 DNA follows: TGTGCCAGCAGCTTAGATAGCAATGACTATGGCTACACCTTC. Its translation: CASSLDSNDYGYTF.

This clone occurred a few times. The CDR3 DNA reads as TGCGCCAGCAGCCAAGATCGGACTAGCGGGGGCTCCTACGAGCAGTACTTC. It is translated as CASSQDRTSGGSYEQYF. V and J are TRBV4-3 and TRBJ2-7; 13 nucleotides align to TRBD2. Germline lookup yields CDR1 LGHNA and CDR2 YSLEER. V shed 0 bases and J 0 bases; nucleotides not matched to a gene: 2. The CDR3 sequence is 17 residues long.